This passage covers 24 T cell receptor beta chains from one sample sequenced in a study of cytomegalovirus exposure and HLA in healthy donors. The PCR used 60 Vbeta and 13 Jbeta primers. TCRdb's copy holds only in-frame clones and misses some; the assay was immunoSEQ multiplex PCR. The sample consists of approximately 100,000 clones, approximately 66% of them appearing once. The sequencing sample was made of PBMCs. These receptors originate from a woman in her forties or fifties in good health and CMV-seronegative.

This clone was picked up a small number of times. The V call is TRBV15, the J call TRBJ2-2; the match to TRBD2 covers 11 bases. Germline V gives CDR1 LNHNV, CDR2 YYDKDF (reference sequence). This CDR3 has 14 amino acids. The ends lost 8 bases at V and 6 bases at J; junction bases unmatched: 5. The CDR3 sequence: CATATSGIPGELFF. The DNA of the CDR3 is TGTGCCACCGCGACTAGCGGGATTCCCGGGGAGCTGTTTTTT.

V and J are TRBV29-1 and TRBJ2-7, with 7 bases that match TRBD1. The junction had 2 bases not matched to a gene; V was cut back by 4 bases and J by 5 bases. Germline CDR1 SQVTM, CDR2 ANQGSEA. This CDR3 has 11 amino acids. Here the CDR3 reads CSVAQGDEQYF. The CDR3 nucleotides read TGCAGCGTTGCTCAGGGGGACGAGCAGTACTTC.

The chain employs TRBV11-2 and TRBJ2-3; D is unclear. Trimming pared 1 base from V and 2 bases from J, leaving 7 bases between. Germline CDR1 reads SGHAT; CDR2 reads FQNNGV. The CDR3 spans 14 residues. The CDR3 reads CASSLVLDTDTQYF. The CDR3 bases are TGTGCCAGCAGCTTAGTCCTAGACACAGATACGCAGTATTTT.

This clone was counted a few times. The V gene is TRBV28, the J gene TRBJ2-2; 13 nucleotides agree with TRBD2. The germline CDR1 and CDR2 sequences are MDHEN and SYDVKM. This CDR3 is built from 18 residues. Unmatched junction bases numbered 12, after V lost 5 bases and J lost 6 bases. The CDR3 loop is CASSKTSGRSRVSGELFF. In DNA, the CDR3 is TGTGCCAGCAGTAAGACTAGCGGGAGGTCCCGCGTGTCCGGGGAGCTGTTTTTT.

This rearrangement joins TRBV6-1 to TRBJ2-1, with TRBD2 matching 9 bases. The CDR3 is 15 amino acids. CDR1 and CDR2 from the germline V gene are MNHNS and SASEGT. V shed 3 bases, J shed 6 bases, and the junction held 6 bases outside the gene matches. The CDR3 bases are TGTGCCAGCAGTGAGGATAGCGGGAGCCTCAATGAGCAGTTCTTC. This encodes CASSEDSGSLNEQFF.

V usage is TRBV6-6 and J usage is TRBJ1-1, with D perhaps TRBD1 (6 bases). CDR1 MNHNY and CDR2 SVGAGI come from the germline V gene (reference sequence). The V end was cut by 6 bases, the J end by 5 bases, with 13 bases between. The CDR3 sequence is 13 residues long. The CDR3 nucleotides read TGTGCCAGCAGAGAACAGGGAGGGACTGAAGCTTTCTTT. Translated: CASREQGGTEAFF.

This clone was seen only a few times. The chain is built from TRBV9 and TRBJ2-3; D possibly corresponds to TRBD2 (7 bases). Trimming left V 3 bases short and J 1 base short, with 15 bases between. The germline V gene encodes CDR1 SGDLS and CDR2 YYNGEE. The CDR3 is 16 amino acids. CDR3 region: CASSAEGGDGTDTQYF. In nucleotides, the CDR3 is TGTGCCAGCAGCGCCGAGGGGGGGGATGGCACAGATACGCAGTATTTT.

This clone showed up just a few times. This chain links TRBV11-2 with TRBJ2-7, with 9 bases that match TRBD1. The CDR3 runs 14 residues. In germline, CDR1 is SGHAT, CDR2 FQNNGV. The J segment lost 6 bases and the V segment lost 6 bases, leaving 9 bases of the junction unmatched. The CDR3 sequence: CASRPGQGPIEQYF. As DNA, the CDR3 is TGTGCCAGCAGACCGGGACAGGGCCCCATCGAGCAGTACTTC.

This clone appeared a few times. The chain couples TRBV19 to TRBJ2-1, with D perhaps TRBD2 (7 bases). The length of the CDR3 is 15 residues. V gave up 1 base and J gave up 10 bases, with 17 bases separating them. Per germline, CDR1 LNHDA and CDR2 SQIVND (reference sequence). The CDR3 sequence is CASSIVWGGQREQFF. In nucleotides, the CDR3 is TGTGCCAGTAGTATAGTGTGGGGGGGGCAAAGGGAGCAGTTCTTC.

The rearrangement joins TRBV2 to TRBJ1-3; D gene uncertain. The CDR3 consists of 15 residues. Trimming removed 5 bases from V and 0 bases from J, with 11 bases in between. Germline V gene data show CDR1 as SNHLY and CDR2 as FYNNEI. The CDR3 region is CASSPAQFSGNTIYF. CDR3 nucleotides: TGTGCCAGCAGTCCGGCACAGTTCTCTGGAAACACCATATATTTT.

The chain recombines TRBV2 with TRBJ1-3; D ambiguous. The ends were cut back, 6 bases at V and 3 bases at J, with 6 bases in the middle. This CDR3 has 12 amino acids. Germline-derived CDR1 and CDR2 are SNHLY and FYNNEI. The DNA of the CDR3 is TGTGCCAGCAGGGGAGGTGGAAACACCATATATTTT. This sequence encodes CASRGGGNTIYF.

The chain combines TRBV18 with TRBJ1-2; D is undetermined. In germline, CDR1 is KGHSH, CDR2 LQKENI. CDR3 length: 12 residues. Trimming shortened V by 3 bases and J by 7 bases, and 9 bases separated the two germline ends. As DNA, the CDR3 is TGTGCCAGCTCACCGGAGGGCCGTGGCTACACCTTC. Translated, it gives CASSPEGRGYTF.

This clone was counted once. The V call is TRBV30, the J call TRBJ1-1; D not certain. There are 13 residues in the CDR3. Trimming took off 4 bases at V and 1 base at J, with 10 bases between the two ends. Germline assignment: CDR1 GTSNPN and CDR2 SVGIG (reference sequence). This chain's CDR3 is CAWNPMANTEAFF. Written as DNA, the CDR3 is TGTGCCTGGAATCCCATGGCGAACACTGAAGCTTTCTTT.

In this sample, this clone turned up a few times. The rearrangement links TRBV6-4 to TRBJ2-1; D unclear. Germline loops: CDR1 MRHNA, CDR2 SNTAGT. The CDR3 totals 16 residues. V gave up 3 bases and J gave up 0 bases, with 12 bases separating them. This CDR3 is CASSDLLRSSYNEQFF. The CDR3 region has the DNA TGTGCCAGCAGTGATCTGTTGAGGAGCTCCTACAATGAGCAGTTCTTC.

In this sample, this clone turned up a few times. The chain couples TRBV7-2 to TRBJ2-1; 9 bases fit TRBD2. V shed 5 bases and J 8 bases; nucleotides not matched to a gene: 10. Germline CDR1 and CDR2: SGHTA and FQGNSA. The CDR3 runs to 15 residues. Written as DNA, the CDR3 is TGTGCCAGCAGCGTGACTAGCGGCTCAGGGTATGAGCAGTTCTTC. This codes for CASSVTSGSGYEQFF. The full variable domain, its missing parts supplied by reference TRBV7-2 and TRBJ2-1, is GAGVSQSPSNKVTEKGKDVELRCDPISGHTALYWYRQSLGQGLEFLIYFQGNSAPDKSGLPSDRFSAERTGGSVSTLTIQRTQQEDSAVYLCASSVTSGSGYEQFFGPGTRLTVL.

The gene calls are TRBV7-9 and TRBJ1-4; 7 nucleotides line up with TRBD1. Germline V lookup: CDR1 SEHNR, CDR2 FQNEAQ (reference sequence). V was clipped by 5 bases and J by 4 bases; unmatched bases: 7. The CDR3 is made up of 15 amino acids. CDR3 protein: CASSKSGTVNEKLFF. The CDR3, as DNA: TGTGCCAGCAGCAAATCCGGGACAGTTAATGAAAAACTGTTTTTT.

The genes are TRBV27 and TRBJ2-5, with 11 bases matching TRBD1. The ends lost 5 bases at V and 1 base at J; junction bases unmatched: 3. Germline V lookup: CDR1 MNHEY, CDR2 SMNVEV (reference sequence). This CDR3 spans 15 amino acids. The CDR3 loop reads CASSGGTGGQETQYF. For the CDR3, the DNA is TGTGCCAGCAGTGGGGGGACAGGGGGCCAAGAGACCCAGTACTTC.

The genes are TRBV4-1 and TRBJ1-1; the match to TRBD1 covers 8 bases. The CDR3 has 14 amino acids. V shed 3 bases and J 7 bases; nucleotides not matched to a gene: 7. Germline V gene lookup returns CDR1 MGHRA and CDR2 YSYEKL. CDR3 sequence reads: CASSHPGTGFEAFF. The CDR3 DNA reads as TGCGCCAGCAGCCACCCCGGGACAGGCTTTGAAGCTTTCTTT.

This clone has more than one count but fewer than ten. The chain has TRBV5-6 and TRBJ1-6; weak D call: TRBD1 (6 bases). Germline assignment: CDR1 SGHDT and CDR2 YYEEEE. The germline V and J ends were trimmed by 4 bases and 10 bases, with 12 bases remaining between them. This CDR3 is 13 amino acids long. The CDR3 sequence is CASSIPGVSPLHF. CDR3 nucleotides: TGTGCCAGCAGCATCCCAGGGGTGTCACCCCTCCACTTT.

The chain is built from TRBV19 and TRBJ2-2; the match to TRBD2 covers 15 bases. Germline CDR1 reads LNHDA; CDR2 reads SQIVND (reference sequence). The CDR3 sequence is 16 residues long. V was clipped by 8 bases and J by 6 bases; unmatched bases: 7. CDR3 protein: CASEPWTSGGAGELFF. The CDR3 bases are TGTGCCAGTGAACCCTGGACTAGCGGGGGGGCCGGGGAGCTGTTTTTT.

This clone was observed a handful of times. The chain couples TRBV11-1 to TRBJ2-1; D remains ambiguous. The CDR3 is 13 amino acids. Trimming left V 3 bases short and J 4 bases short, with 7 bases between. Looked up from germline, CDR1 is SGHAT and CDR2 is FQDESV (reference sequence). CDR3 sequence reads: CASSFPQYNEQFF. CDR3 in DNA: TGTGCCAGCAGCTTCCCACAATACAATGAGCAGTTCTTC.

DNA of the CDR3: TGTGCCAGCAGACCTTATACAGGGGACGAGCAGTACTTC. This codes for CASRPYTGDEQYF. The chain employs TRBV27 and TRBJ2-7, with 7 bases that match TRBD1. Trimming took 6 bases from V and 5 from J; bases not matched to a gene: 7. The CDR3 consists of 13 residues. Germline assignment: CDR1 MNHEY and CDR2 SMNVEV (reference sequence).

The rearrangement uses TRBV5-1 and TRBJ2-7, with 9 bases matching TRBD1. The CDR3 sequence is 13 residues long. Germline loops: CDR1 SGHRS, CDR2 YFSETQ. V dropped 7 bases and J dropped 4; count of bases not matched to a gene: 6. CDR3 coding DNA: TGCGCCAGCCACCGGGACAGGGAGTACGAGCAGTACTTC. It translates to CASHRDREYEQYF.

The chain links TRBV11-2 to TRBJ1-4, with D possibly being TRBD1 (5 bases). There are 15 residues in the CDR3. Trimming stripped 1 base from V and 8 bases from J, with 14 bases between. Germline values: CDR1 SGHAT, CDR2 FQNNGV. The CDR3 sequence is CASSLVRRGQEKLFF. The CDR3 nucleotides are TGTGCCAGCAGCTTAGTTCGAAGGGGTCAGGAAAAACTGTTTTTT.